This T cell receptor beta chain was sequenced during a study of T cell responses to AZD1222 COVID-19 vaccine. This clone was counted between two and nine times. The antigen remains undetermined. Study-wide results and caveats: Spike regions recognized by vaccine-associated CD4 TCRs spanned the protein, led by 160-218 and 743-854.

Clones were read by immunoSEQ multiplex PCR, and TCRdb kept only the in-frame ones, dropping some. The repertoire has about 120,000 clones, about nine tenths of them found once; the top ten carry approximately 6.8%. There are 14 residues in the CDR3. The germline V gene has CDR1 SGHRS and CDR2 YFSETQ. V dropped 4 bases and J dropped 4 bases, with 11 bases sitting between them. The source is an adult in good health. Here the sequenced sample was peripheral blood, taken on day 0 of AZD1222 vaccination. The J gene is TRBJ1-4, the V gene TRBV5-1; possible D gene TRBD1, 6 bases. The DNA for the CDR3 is TGCGCCAGCAGCCCAACAGGGATTAATGAAAAACTGTTTTTT. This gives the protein CASSPTGINEKLFF.